This T cell receptor beta chain was sequenced during a study of blood T cell repertoires in COVID-19. Only in-frame clones appear in the TCRdb table, and some are missing; sequencing was by immunoSEQ multiplex PCR. The sample includes 250,000 or so clones, roughly 87% of them seen just once. Participants were aged about 18 to 100 years from about two dozen US areas. Clinical histories supplied by participants themselves formed the basis of cohort assignment. The CDR3 consists of 16 residues. V lost 3 bases and J lost 4; bases outside the gene matches: 13. Germline values: CDR1 SGHNT, CDR2 YYREEE (reference sequence).

The chain is built from TRBV5-4 and TRBJ2-7; 7 nucleotides agree with TRBD1. Sequencing used PBMCs or T cells enriched from blood (not recorded which). The sequence derives from a man aged 30-40 years who had recovered from COVID-19. CDR3 amino acids: CASSSRMTGSGYEQYF. CDR3 nucleotide sequence: TGTGCCAGCAGCTCGAGGATGACAGGGTCGGGGTACGAGCAGTACTTC.